A single sample gave rise to the 21 T cell receptor beta chains below, sequenced in a study of control samples from healthy donors and cancer patients. The repertoire was sequenced with immunoSEQ multiplex PCR; TCRdb's copy has only in-frame clones and lacks some. The sample yields 200,000 to 250,000 clones, just under 95% seen once. Sequencing was done on a sample of blood. The receptors stem from a man aged 50 or older in good health.

The chain carries TRBV18 and TRBJ2-7; 7 bases are a match to TRBD1. With 6 bases clipped from V and 4 bases from J, the junction kept 15 bases outside the gene matches. CDR3 size: 16 residues. Germline-derived CDR1 and CDR2 are KGHSH and LQKENI. As DNA, the CDR3 is TGTGCCAGCTCCCGTTACAGTCGGGACAGCGTTTACGAGCAGTACTTC. The encoded protein is CASSRYSRDSVYEQYF.

This chain joins TRBV4-1 and TRBJ2-3; D ambiguous. Germline assignment: CDR1 MGHRA and CDR2 YSYEKL. This CDR3 contains 18 residues. V lost 1 base, J lost 2 bases, and 19 bases lay in between. DNA of the CDR3: TGCGCCAGCAGCCAAGGGGTACGGAAGGAAATAATCACAGATACGCAGTATTTT. Translation: CASSQGVRKEIITDTQYF.

This clone was found once. This chain uses TRBV28 with TRBJ2-3, with 10 bases lining up with TRBD2. The V segment lost 10 bases and the J segment 5 bases; nucleotides outside the gene matches: 6. This CDR3 has 13 residues. Germline V gene lookup returns CDR1 MDHEN and CDR2 SYDVKM. CDR3 loop: CATGTSAEDTQYF. CDR3 bases: TGTGCCACCGGGACTAGCGCCGAAGATACGCAGTATTTT.

The rearrangement joins TRBV7-8 to TRBJ1-6; TRBD1 agrees at 7 bases. Per the germline V gene, CDR1 is SGHVS and CDR2 is FQNEAQ. V shed 5 bases, J shed 15 bases, and the junction held 7 bases outside the gene matches. This CDR3 contains 12 residues. The DNA of the CDR3 is TGTGCCAGCAGCCCTACGACAGGGATCCTCCACTTT. As protein: CASSPTTGILHF.

The rearrangement links TRBV27 to TRBJ1-2; D might be TRBD1 (6 bases). Germline V gene data show CDR1 as MNHEY and CDR2 as SMNVEV (reference sequence). This CDR3 has 15 residues. V lost 4 bases, J lost 3 bases, and 15 bases lay in between. In DNA form, the CDR3 reads TGTGCCAGCAGTTACCGACAGGTGGGAGACTATGGCTACACCTTC. The encoded protein is CASSYRQVGDYGYTF.

The chain employs TRBV29-1 and TRBJ2-2; 7 nucleotides match TRBD1. The CDR3 runs 16 residues. The germline CDR1 and CDR2 sequences are SQVTM and ANQGSEA. V trimming: 5 bases; J trimming: 0 bases; junction bases outside the gene matches: 9. The CDR3 loop reads CSVSPRGGANTGELFF. The CDR3 DNA follows: TGCAGCGTTAGTCCGAGAGGGGGCGCGAACACCGGGGAGCTGTTTTTT.

This clone has just one count. J is TRBJ2-1 and V is TRBV28; 7 bases agree with TRBD1. This CDR3 contains 12 residues. The junction had 6 bases not matched to a gene; V was cut back by 6 bases and J by 10 bases. Germline V lookup: CDR1 MDHEN, CDR2 SYDVKM. The CDR3 nucleotides are TGTGCCAGCAGAAGAGGGGGCGGGGAGCAGTTCTTC. This encodes CASRRGGGEQFF.

The chain combines TRBV5-1 with TRBJ1-5; tentative D call: TRBD1 (5 bases). With 0 bases removed from V and 3 bases from J, the gap between germline ends came to 7 bases. Germline-derived CDR1 and CDR2 are SGHRS and YFSETQ. CDR3 length equals 14 residues. For the CDR3, the DNA is TGCGCCAGCAGCTTGGAAGGGGCCAATCAGCCCCAGCATTTT. Translated, it gives CASSLEGANQPQHF.

The rearrangement links TRBV7-8 to TRBJ2-2; D perhaps matches TRBD1 (6 bases). Germline V gene data show CDR1 as SGHVS and CDR2 as FQNEAQ. Trimming took 6 bases from V and 7 from J, leaving 21 bases between them. The CDR3 is 16 amino acids. Here the CDR3 DNA reads TGTGCCAGCAGTTCCGGTCCCGGGACATCGGACGGGGAGCTGTTTTTT. This translates into CASSSGPGTSDGELFF.

This sequence joins TRBV6-6 and TRBJ1-4; D is undetermined. CDR1 and CDR2 (germline): MNHNY, SVGAGI (reference sequence). The V end lost 2 bases, the J end lost 6 bases, and 10 bases lay between the germline ends. The CDR3 loop spans 14 amino acids. CDR3 residues: CASSYKREDEKLFF. CDR3 bases: TGTGCCAGCAGTTACAAAAGAGAGGATGAAAAACTGTTTTTT.

The chain has TRBV28 and TRBJ1-1; D remains ambiguous. The CDR3 loop spans 13 amino acids. Germline V lookup: CDR1 MDHEN, CDR2 SYDVKM. V dropped 7 bases and J dropped 0 bases, with 9 bases sitting between them. CDR3 in amino acids: CASTSTVNTEAFF. The CDR3 coding sequence is TGTGCCAGCACCTCCACAGTGAACACTGAAGCTTTCTTT. Drawing the rest from reference TRBV28 and TRBJ1-1, the complete variable domain is DVKVTQSSRYLVKRTGEKVFLECVQDMDHENMFWYRQDPGLGLRLIYFSYDVKMKEKGDIPEGYSVSREKKERFSLILESASTNQTSMYLCASTSTVNTEAFFGQGTRLTVV.

V gene TRBV7-9 combines with J gene TRBJ2-1; D might be TRBD1 (5 bases). This CDR3 has 14 residues. V dropped 2 bases and J dropped 5 bases, with 10 bases sitting between them. Germline CDR1 and CDR2: SEHNR and FQNEAQ (reference sequence). CDR3 sequence reads: CASSLNQGDNEQFF. The DNA of the CDR3 is TGTGCCAGCAGCTTAAACCAAGGGGACAATGAGCAGTTCTTC.

The V gene is TRBV5-4, the J gene TRBJ1-3; D is perhaps TRBD1 (5 bases). Looked up from germline, CDR1 is SGHNT and CDR2 is YYREEE (reference sequence). The length of the CDR3 is 13 residues. Trimming took off 1 base at V and 8 bases at J, with 10 bases between the two ends. CDR3 nucleotide sequence: TGTGCCAGCAGCTTGCGGGGCCAAGACACCATATATTTT. The encoded protein is CASSLRGQDTIYF.

The J gene is TRBJ1-4, the V gene TRBV13; perhaps TRBD1 as D (5 bases). This CDR3 is built from 16 residues. The germline V gene has CDR1 PRHDT and CDR2 FYEKMQ (reference sequence). Deletions cut 1 base from V and 0 bases from J, with 9 bases between. Written as DNA, the CDR3 is TGTGCCAGCAGCTTAGCGGGGGGGGCAACTAATGAAAAACTGTTTTTT. This sequence encodes CASSLAGGATNEKLFF.

This clone appeared once. The chain is built from TRBV6-5 and TRBJ2-2; the D is unclear. The germline V gene encodes CDR1 MNHEY and CDR2 SVGAGI. This CDR3 region has 15 residues. The V end lost 5 bases, the J end lost 4 bases, and 14 bases lay between the germline ends. This chain's CDR3 is CASSQQFSATGELFF. CDR3 nucleotide sequence: TGTGCCAGCAGTCAACAATTCTCTGCCACCGGGGAGCTGTTTTTT.

The V gene is TRBV28, the J gene TRBJ1-2, with 7 bases matching TRBD1. CDR1 MDHEN and CDR2 SYDVKM come from the germline V gene. The V and J ends lost 8 bases and 3 bases, in that order; junction bases with no gene match: 18. The length of the CDR3 is 17 residues. This CDR3 reads CASFTPQRGRADYGYTF. CDR3 coding DNA: TGTGCCAGCTTTACCCCCCAGAGGGGGCGGGCTGACTATGGCTACACCTTC.

The chain couples TRBV24-1 to TRBJ2-7; 13 bases fit TRBD2. The CDR3 has 16 residues. Germline V CDR1 and CDR2: KGHDR, SFDVKD. Trimming cost V 3 bases and J 7 bases; bases outside gene matches: 8. CDR3 in amino acids: CATSDPTSGGAGEQYF. The CDR3 region has the DNA TGTGCCACCAGTGATCCCACTAGCGGGGGGGCCGGTGAGCAGTACTTC.

The genes are TRBV7-3 and TRBJ2-7; D not certain. CDR3 length: 14 residues. Trimming removed 2 bases from V and 3 bases from J, with 11 bases in between. Germline V lookup: CDR1 SGHTA, CDR2 FQGTGA. The CDR3 region is CASSLQSQFYEQYF. CDR3 bases: TGTGCCAGCAGCTTACAAAGCCAGTTCTACGAGCAGTACTTC.

The chain has TRBV27 and TRBJ2-1; 11 bases align to TRBD2. Germline V CDR1 and CDR2: MNHEY, SMNVEV (reference sequence). V lost 5 bases and J lost 4; bases outside the gene matches: 7. This CDR3 has 16 residues. CDR3 loop: CASSRGLAGGYNEQFF. In DNA form, the CDR3 reads TGTGCCAGCAGTCGGGGTCTAGCGGGGGGATACAATGAGCAGTTCTTC.

V gene TRBV5-4 combines with J gene TRBJ1-1; no firm D call. V was cut by 9 bases and J by 0 bases, with 12 bases left in between. Germline CDR1 SGHNT, CDR2 YYREEE (reference sequence). The CDR3 has 13 residues. CDR3 nucleotide sequence: TGTGCCACCCAAGCGACCGTGAACACTGAAGCTTTCTTT. Translation gives CATQATVNTEAFF.

The table lists this clone with a count of one. This chain links TRBV5-1 with TRBJ2-2; D unclear. Germline CDR1 reads SGHRS; CDR2 reads YFSETQ. The CDR3 spans 15 residues. V lost 1 base and J 4 bases, leaving 11 bases between the germline ends. CDR3 amino acids: CASSLIEGFTGELFF. In nucleotides, the CDR3 is TGCGCCAGCAGCTTGATTGAAGGTTTCACCGGGGAGCTGTTTTTT. The whole variable domain, remainder taken from reference TRBV5-1 and TRBJ2-2, is KAGVTQTPRYLIKTRGQQVTLSCSPISGHRSVSWYQQTPGQGLQFLFEYFSETQRNKGNFPGRFSGRQFSNSRSEMNVSTLELGDSALYLCASSLIEGFTGELFFGEGSRLTVL.